This T cell receptor (beta chain) comes out of a study of blood T cells in healthy people across ages. Overall study: Template switching captured about one barcoded beta molecule per two T cells. Study-level findings and limits: Strong correlation linked observed beta diversity and percent naive T cells.

The CDR3 runs 14 residues. The germline CDR1 and CDR2 sequences are DFQATT and SNEGSKA (reference sequence). The trim removed 6 bases at V and 0 bases at J, leaving 6 bases unmatched. A second PCR of 7 to 11 cycles used a sample-barcoded 5' primer and a J-beta primer mix. TCRdb reprocessed the 5' RACE reads with MiXCR, giving one entry per CDR3 protein. There are roughly 1,800,000 distinct CDR3 sequences in the sample; roughly 50% occur only once, and approximately 2.1% lies in the top ten. The table lists this clonotype with a few counts. The antigen remains undetermined. All donors came from Russia, were Caucasian and healthy, and spanned ages about 6 to 90.

This sequence was found in a woman in her thirties or forties in good health. The chain couples TRBV20-1 to TRBJ2-3; TRBD2 matches at 7 bases. Specimen: blood. The CDR3 protein is CSAAGLTSTDTQYF. The CDR3 coding sequence is TGCAGTGCCGCGGGACTAACCAGCACAGATACGCAGTATTTT.